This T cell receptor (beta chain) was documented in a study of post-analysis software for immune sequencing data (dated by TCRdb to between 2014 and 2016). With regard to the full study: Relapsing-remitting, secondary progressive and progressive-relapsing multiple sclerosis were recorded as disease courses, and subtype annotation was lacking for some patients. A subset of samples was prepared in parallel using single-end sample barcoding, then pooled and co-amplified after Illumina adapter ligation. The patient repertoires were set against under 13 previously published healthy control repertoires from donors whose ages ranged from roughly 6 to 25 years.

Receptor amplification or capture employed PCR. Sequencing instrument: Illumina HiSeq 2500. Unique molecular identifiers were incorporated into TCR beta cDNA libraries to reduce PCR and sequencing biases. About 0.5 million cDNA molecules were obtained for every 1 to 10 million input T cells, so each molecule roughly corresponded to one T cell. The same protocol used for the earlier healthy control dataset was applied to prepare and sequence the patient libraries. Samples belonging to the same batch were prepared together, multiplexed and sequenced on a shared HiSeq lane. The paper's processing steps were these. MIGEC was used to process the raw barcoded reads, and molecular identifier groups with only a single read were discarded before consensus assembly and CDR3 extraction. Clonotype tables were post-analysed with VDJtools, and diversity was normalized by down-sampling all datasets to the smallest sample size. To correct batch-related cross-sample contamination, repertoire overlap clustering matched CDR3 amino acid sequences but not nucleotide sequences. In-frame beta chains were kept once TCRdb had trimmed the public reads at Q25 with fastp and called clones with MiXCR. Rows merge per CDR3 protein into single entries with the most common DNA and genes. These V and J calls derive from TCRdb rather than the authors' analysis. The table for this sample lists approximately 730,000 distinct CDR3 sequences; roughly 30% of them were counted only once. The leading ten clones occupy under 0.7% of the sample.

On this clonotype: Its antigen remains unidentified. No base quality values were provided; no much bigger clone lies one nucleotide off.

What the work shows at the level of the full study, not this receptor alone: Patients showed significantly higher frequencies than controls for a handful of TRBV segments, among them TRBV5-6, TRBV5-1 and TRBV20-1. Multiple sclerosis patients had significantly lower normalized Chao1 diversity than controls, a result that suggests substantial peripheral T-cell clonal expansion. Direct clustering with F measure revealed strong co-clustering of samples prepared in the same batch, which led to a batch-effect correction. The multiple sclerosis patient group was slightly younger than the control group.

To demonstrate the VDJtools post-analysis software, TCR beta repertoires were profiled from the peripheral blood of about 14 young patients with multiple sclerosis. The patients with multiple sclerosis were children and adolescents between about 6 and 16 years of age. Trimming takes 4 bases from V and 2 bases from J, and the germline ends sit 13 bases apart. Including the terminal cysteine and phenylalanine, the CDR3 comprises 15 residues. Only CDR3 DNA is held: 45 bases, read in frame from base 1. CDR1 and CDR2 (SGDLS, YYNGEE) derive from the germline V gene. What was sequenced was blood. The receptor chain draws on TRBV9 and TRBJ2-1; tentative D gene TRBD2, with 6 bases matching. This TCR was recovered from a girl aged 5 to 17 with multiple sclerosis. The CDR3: CASSSGGSPYNEQFF. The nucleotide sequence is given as TGTGCCAGCAGCAGTGGGGGGAGCCCCTACAATGAGCAGTTCTTC.